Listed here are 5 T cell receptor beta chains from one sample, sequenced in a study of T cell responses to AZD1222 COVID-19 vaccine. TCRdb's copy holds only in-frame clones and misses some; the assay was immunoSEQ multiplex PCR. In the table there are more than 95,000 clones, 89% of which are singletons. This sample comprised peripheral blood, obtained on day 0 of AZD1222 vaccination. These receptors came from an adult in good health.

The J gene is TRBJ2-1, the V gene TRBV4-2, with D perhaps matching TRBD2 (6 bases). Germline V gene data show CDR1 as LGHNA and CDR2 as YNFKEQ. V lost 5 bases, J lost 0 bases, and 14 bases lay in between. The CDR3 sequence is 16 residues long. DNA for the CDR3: TGTGCCAGCAGCTTAAGTGCGGGGAGCTCCTACAATGAGCAGTTCTTC. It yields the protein CASSLSAGSSYNEQFF.

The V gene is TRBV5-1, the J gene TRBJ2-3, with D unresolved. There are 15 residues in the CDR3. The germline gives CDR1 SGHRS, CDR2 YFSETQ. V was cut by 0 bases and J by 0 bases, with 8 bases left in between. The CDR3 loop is CASSLAVPSTDTQYF. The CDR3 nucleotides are TGCGCCAGCAGCTTGGCAGTCCCAAGCACAGATACGCAGTATTTT.

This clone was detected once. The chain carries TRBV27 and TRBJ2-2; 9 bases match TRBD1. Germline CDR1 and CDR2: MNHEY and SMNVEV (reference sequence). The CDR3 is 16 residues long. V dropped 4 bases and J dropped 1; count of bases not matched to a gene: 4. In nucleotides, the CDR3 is TGTGCCAGCAGTTCCAGACAGGGGGAGAACACCGGGGAGCTGTTTTTT. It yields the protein CASSSRQGENTGELFF.

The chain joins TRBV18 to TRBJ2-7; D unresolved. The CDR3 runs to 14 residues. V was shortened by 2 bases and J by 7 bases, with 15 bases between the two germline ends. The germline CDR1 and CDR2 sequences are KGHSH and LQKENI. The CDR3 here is CASSPVGWGNEQYF. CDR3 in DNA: TGTGCCAGCTCACCAGTTGGATGGGGAAATGAGCAGTACTTC.

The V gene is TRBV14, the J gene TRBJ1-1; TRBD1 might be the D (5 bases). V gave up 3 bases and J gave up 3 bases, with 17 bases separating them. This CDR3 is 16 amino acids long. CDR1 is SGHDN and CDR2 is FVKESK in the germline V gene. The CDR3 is CASSQDPRVLDTEAFF. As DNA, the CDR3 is TGTGCCAGCAGCCAGGATCCCAGGGTCCTTGACACTGAAGCTTTCTTT.